Included here is one T cell receptor beta chain sequence, with context. Its target antigen remains unknown. No base quality information exists; no much larger clone differs at one position. For CDR1 and CDR2, the germline V gene lists MNHEY and SVGEGT. Inclusive of the bounding cysteine and phenylalanine, the CDR3 is 17 residues long. The DNA shown is the 51-base CDR3, in frame from base 1. V has 4 bases trimmed and J has 0 bases trimmed; junction bases matching no gene number 7. The sample is drawn from a study of patients and donors after allogeneic stem cell transplantation (dated by TCRdb to 2020 to 2022). The library was produced with RT-PCR. Sequencing took place on a NextSeq 550. TCRdb redid the processing of the public reads, applying fastp at Q25 and MiXCR, and retained in-frame beta chains. For every CDR3 protein sequence, its rows merge into one entry that carries the most common genes and DNA. The sample table contains 920,000 or so distinct CDR3 sequences; only one count was recorded for approximately 19% of them. Around 6% of the sample is in the top ten clones.

The sequenced sample was blood, either unsorted or a sorted T cell fraction (not recorded which). This clonotype was obtained from a human donor who was either an allogeneic HSCT recipient or a stem cell or donor lymphocyte infusion donor (not recorded which). It is not recorded whose cells these are; they may come from a transplant donor. Recombination connected TRBV6-2 or TRBV6-3 to TRBJ2-7; the central 12 bases match TRBD2. The sequenced DNA: TGTGCCAGCAGTTCCGCCCGACTAGCGGGGGTCTCCTACGAGCAGTACTTC. Translated, it gives CASSSARLAGVSYEQYF.